These 22 T cell receptor beta chains came from one sample sequenced in a study of control samples from healthy donors and cancer patients. The assay was immunoSEQ multiplex PCR, and TCRdb's table has in-frame clones only and misses some. The profile shows about 98,000 clones, more than 75% of them singletons. The sample consisted of blood. The receptor set was obtained from a man aged 60 to 69 in good health.

The chain is built from TRBV10-3 and TRBJ1-2, with no clear D. V was clipped by 0 bases and J by 4 bases, with 9 bases between them. CDR1 and CDR2 from the germline V gene are ENHRY and SYGVKD. The CDR3 sequence is 14 residues long. In DNA, the CDR3 is TGTGCCATCAGTGAGTCAGGAACTGTCTATGGCTACACCTTC. Translating gives CAISESGTVYGYTF.

This chain links TRBV23-1 with TRBJ1-2; 7 bases match TRBD1. TRBV23-1 is reported as an ORF; its role is uncertain. J lost 7 bases, V lost 0 bases, and 5 bases had no gene match. The CDR3 totals 14 residues. CDR3 DNA: TGCGCCAGCAGTCAATCGCGACAGGGTATTGGCTACACCTTC. Translated, it gives CASSQSRQGIGYTF.

The chain links TRBV30 to TRBJ2-1; D is uncertain. Germline values: CDR1 GTSNPN, CDR2 SVGIG (reference sequence). The CDR3 consists of 12 residues. Trimming took off 3 bases at V and 3 bases at J, with 6 bases between the two ends. The CDR3 loop is CAWSRLYNEQFF. CDR3 bases: TGTGCCTGGAGCCGACTCTACAATGAGCAGTTCTTC.

V usage is TRBV29-1 and J usage is TRBJ1-1, with 9 bases fitting TRBD1. Germline assignment: CDR1 SQVTM and CDR2 ANQGSEA. J lost 4 bases, V lost 7 bases, and 4 bases had no gene match. The length of the CDR3 is 12 residues. The chain's CDR3 is CSGDRGTTEAFF. CDR3 in DNA: TGCAGCGGAGACAGGGGGACCACTGAAGCTTTCTTT.

The V gene is TRBV6-5, the J gene TRBJ2-5, with D maybe TRBD2 (5 bases). V dropped 0 bases and J dropped 7 bases, with 6 bases sitting between them. The CDR3 runs 12 residues. The V gene's germline CDR1 is MNHEY and CDR2 SVGAGI. In DNA form, the CDR3 reads TGTGCCAGCAGTTACTCAGGAGGGACCCAGTACTTC. Translation gives CASSYSGGTQYF.

The J gene is TRBJ1-1, the V gene TRBV7-2; the match to TRBD1 covers 7 bases. Looked up from germline, CDR1 is SGHTA and CDR2 is FQGNSA. V lost 4 bases and J lost 4; bases outside the gene matches: 3. The CDR3 length is 13 residues. The CDR3 DNA is TGTGCCAGCAGCTGGGACAGCTCCACTGAAGCTTTCTTT. Its protein is CASSWDSSTEAFF.

To note about this clone: Additional DNA sequences in this sample encode the identical CDR3. V gene TRBV6-5 combines with J gene TRBJ2-7; no definite D call. CDR1 MNHEY and CDR2 SVGAGI come from the germline V gene. Deletions cut 0 bases from V and 4 bases from J, with 10 bases between. The length of the CDR3 is 14 residues. CDR3 residues: CASSYSPRAYEQYF. CDR3 DNA sequence: TGTGCCAGCAGTTACTCGCCTAGAGCGTACGAGCAGTACTTC.

The chain carries TRBV29-1 and TRBJ1-1; D gene unclear. V shed 4 bases and J shed 1 base, with 13 bases lying between them. From germline, CDR1 is SQVTM and CDR2 ANQGSEA. The CDR3 covers 14 residues. The CDR3 sequence: CSVGVARANTEAFF. The CDR3 DNA reads as TGCAGCGTTGGAGTCGCCCGGGCGAACACTGAAGCTTTCTTT.

This chain connects TRBV7-8 to TRBJ2-7; D uncertain. This CDR3 comprises 15 residues. The germline CDR1 and CDR2 sequences are SGHVS and FQNEAQ. Trimming took off 5 bases at V and 3 bases at J, with 17 bases between the two ends. The CDR3 bases are TGTGCCAGCAGCCCCCCAGGCCTTTCCCACTACGAGCAGTACTTC. It is translated as CASSPPGLSHYEQYF.

The chain employs TRBV19 and TRBJ1-5; no definite D call. The CDR3 extends over 13 amino acids. CDR1 is LNHDA, CDR2 SQIVND, per germline (reference sequence). The germline V and J ends were trimmed by 5 bases and 7 bases, with 12 bases remaining between them. This CDR3 reads CASSLLGMQPQHF. DNA of the CDR3: TGTGCCAGTAGTTTGTTGGGGATGCAGCCCCAGCATTTT.

This chain joins TRBV3-1 (or the pseudogene TRBV3-2) and TRBJ2-4, with 15 bases that match TRBD2. V was pared by 1 base and J by 0 bases, with 1 base of the junction left unmatched. The CDR3 length is 18 residues. Germline CDR1 is LGHDT and CDR2 is YNNKEL (reference sequence). In DNA, the CDR3 is TGTGCCAGCAGCCAAGGGACTAGCGGGGGGGTAGCCAAAAACATTCAGTACTTC. Translation: CASSQGTSGGVAKNIQYF.

J is TRBJ1-1 and V is TRBV28; TRBD1 matches 7 bases. The length of the CDR3 is 14 residues. V lost 4 bases and J lost 1; bases outside the gene matches: 3. The germline V gene encodes CDR1 MDHEN and CDR2 SYDVKM. The chain's CDR3 is CASSSGQPNTEAFF. As DNA, the CDR3 is TGTGCCAGCAGTTCGGGACAGCCGAACACTGAAGCTTTCTTT.

V gene TRBV5-1 combines with J gene TRBJ2-5, with 11 positions matching TRBD2. The trim removed 5 bases at V and 5 bases at J, leaving 5 bases unmatched. The CDR3 extends over 14 amino acids. Germline V gene lookup returns CDR1 SGHRS and CDR2 YFSETQ. The CDR3 region has the DNA TGCGCCAGCAGACTAGCGGGAGTACCCGAGACCCAGTACTTC. Translated, it gives CASRLAGVPETQYF.

The chain couples TRBV5-6 to TRBJ2-5; weak D call: TRBD2 (6 bases). The CDR3 has 15 amino acids. Deletions cut 3 bases from V and 5 bases from J, with 17 bases between. Germline CDR1 reads SGHDT; CDR2 reads YYEEEE. The CDR3 nucleotides are TGTGCCAGCAGCTGGGAGGCCCTAAACAGGGAGACCCAGTACTTC. This encodes CASSWEALNRETQYF.

V gene TRBV5-4 combines with J gene TRBJ2-7, with 9 bases lining up with TRBD1. The CDR3 is 16 amino acids. V shed 3 bases and J 7 bases; nucleotides not matched to a gene: 14. Germline V lookup: CDR1 SGHNT, CDR2 YYREEE (reference sequence). In DNA form, the CDR3 reads TGTGCCAGCAGCTCGGATCCGGGACAGGGTTTGTTGGAGCAGTACTTC. Translation: CASSSDPGQGLLEQYF.

This clone was detected only a few times. CDR3 sequence (DNA): TGTGCCATCAGTGAGTCGGGACGGACTAATGAAAAACTGTTTTTT. Protein sequence: CAISESGRTNEKLFF. V gene TRBV10-3 combines with J gene TRBJ1-4; D perhaps matches TRBD1 (5 bases). Trimming took 0 bases from V and 2 from J, leaving 7 bases between them. Germline CDR1 and CDR2: ENHRY and SYGVKD. The CDR3 spans 15 residues.

J is TRBJ2-1 and V is TRBV19; D call uncertain. This CDR3 region has 18 residues. The germline gives CDR1 LNHDA, CDR2 SQIVND (reference sequence). Deletions cut 3 bases from V and 0 bases from J, with 18 bases between. CDR3 protein: CASSMMTFSPSSYNEQFF. CDR3 DNA sequence: TGTGCCAGTAGTATGATGACATTTTCGCCCAGCTCCTACAATGAGCAGTTCTTC.

The rearrangement joins TRBV2 to TRBJ1-4; TRBD1 might be the D (5 bases). Germline-derived CDR1 and CDR2 are SNHLY and FYNNEI. The CDR3 is 14 residues long. Trimming cost V 4 bases and J 6 bases, with 12 bases left between them. The CDR3 nucleotides read TGTGCCAGCAGTGCATGGGGGAGAGATGAAAAACTGTTTTTT. It specifies CASSAWGRDEKLFF.

This chain joins TRBV9 and TRBJ2-7; 8 nucleotides line up with TRBD1. Germline V gene data show CDR1 as SGDLS and CDR2 as YYNGEE. J gave up 5 bases and V 0 bases, and 7 bases lay outside the gene matches. CDR3 length: 15 residues. The CDR3 sequence: CASSVAQGDGHEQYF. DNA of the CDR3: TGTGCCAGCAGCGTAGCACAGGGGGATGGCCACGAGCAGTACTTC.

CDR3 DNA: TGTGCCAGCAGTGCTATGGGACTAGCGTGGACTTACAATGAGCAGTTCTTC. It translates to CASSAMGLAWTYNEQFF. The chain recombines TRBV28 with TRBJ2-1, with 10 positions matching TRBD2. The CDR3 contains 17 residues. The germline CDR1 and CDR2 sequences are MDHEN and SYDVKM. V shed 5 bases and J 4 bases; nucleotides not matched to a gene: 11.

The chain couples TRBV18 to TRBJ1-6, with D perhaps TRBD1 (5 bases). Trimming took 3 bases from V and 1 from J, leaving 7 bases between them. The CDR3 sequence is 15 residues long. Germline lookup yields CDR1 KGHSH and CDR2 LQKENI. In nucleotides, the CDR3 is TGTGCCAGCTCACCGACAGAATCCTATAATTCACCCCTCCACTTT. The encoded protein is CASSPTESYNSPLHF.

The CDR3 nucleotides are TGTGCCTGGATAAGACTTGGGACCTCCGATGAAGCTTTCTTT. Its translation is CAWIRLGTSDEAFF. The rearrangement links TRBV30 to TRBJ1-1; weak D call: TRBD1 (5 bases). Between the trimmed V and J ends, which lost 4 bases and 7 bases, there was a span of 19 bases. This CDR3 has 14 residues. CDR1 and CDR2 from the germline V gene are GTSNPN and SVGIG (reference sequence).